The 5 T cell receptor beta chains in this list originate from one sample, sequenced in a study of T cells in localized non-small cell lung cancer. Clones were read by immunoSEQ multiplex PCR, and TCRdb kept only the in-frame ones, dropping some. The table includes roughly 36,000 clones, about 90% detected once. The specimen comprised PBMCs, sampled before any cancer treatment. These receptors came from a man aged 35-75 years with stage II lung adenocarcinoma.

The CDR3 DNA follows: TGTGCCAGTAGTACAGTCGCGAACACCGGGGAGCTGTTTTTT. Its translation is CASSTVANTGELFF. The V gene is TRBV19, the J gene TRBJ2-2; D is uncertain. The CDR3 has 14 residues. CDR1 is LNHDA and CDR2 is SQIVND in the germline V gene (reference sequence). The V end lost 4 bases, the J end lost 0 bases, and 6 bases lay between the germline ends.

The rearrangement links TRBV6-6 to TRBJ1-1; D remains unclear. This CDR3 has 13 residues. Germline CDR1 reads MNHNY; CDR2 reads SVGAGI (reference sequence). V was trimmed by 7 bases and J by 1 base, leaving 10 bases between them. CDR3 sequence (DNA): TGTGCCAGCAAGGCACCGGGGAACACTGAAGCTTTCTTT. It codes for CASKAPGNTEAFF.

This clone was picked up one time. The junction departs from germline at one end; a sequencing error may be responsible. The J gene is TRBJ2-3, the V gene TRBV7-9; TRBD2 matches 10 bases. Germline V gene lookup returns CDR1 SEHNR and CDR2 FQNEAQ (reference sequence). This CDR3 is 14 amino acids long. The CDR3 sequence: CASSLAGVADTQYF. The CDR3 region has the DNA TGTGCCAGCAGCCTAGCGGGAGTGGCAGATACGCAGTATTTT.

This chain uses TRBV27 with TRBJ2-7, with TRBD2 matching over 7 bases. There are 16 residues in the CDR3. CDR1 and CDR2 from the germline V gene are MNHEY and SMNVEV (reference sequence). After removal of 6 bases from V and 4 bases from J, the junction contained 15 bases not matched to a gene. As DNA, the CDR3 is TGTGCCAGCAGCACGACTCTCTGGGGGAGGGAATACGAGCAGTACTTC. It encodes CASSTTLWGREYEQYF.

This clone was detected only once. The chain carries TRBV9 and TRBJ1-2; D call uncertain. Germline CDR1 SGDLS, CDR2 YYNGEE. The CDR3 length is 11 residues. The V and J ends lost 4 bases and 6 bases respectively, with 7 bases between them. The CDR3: CASSRLDGYTF. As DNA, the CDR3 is TGTGCCAGCAGCCGCCTGGATGGCTACACCTTC.